Each of the 30 T cell receptor beta chains below was sequenced from the same sample in a study of blood T cell repertoires in COVID-19. The method was immunoSEQ multiplex PCR; TCRdb's version includes in-frame clones alone and lacks a portion of them. This table holds about 120,000 clones, approximately 88% found once. The specimen sequenced was peripheral blood. The receptors here all came from a man aged 50 or older with acute or convalescent COVID-19.

This chain joins TRBV21-1 and TRBJ1-2; TRBD1, the table's D call, was not compared with the DNA. TRBV21-1 constitutes a pseudogene. The CDR3 covers 18 residues. CDR3 loop: CASSRNRDRANSYCGYTF. CDR3 nucleotides: TGTGCCAGCAGCAGAAACCGGGACAGGGCTAATAGCTATTGTGGCTACACCTTC.

The genes are TRBV24-1 and TRBJ2-1; D possibly corresponds to TRBD1 (5 bases). Germline V CDR1 and CDR2: KGHDR, SFDVKD. Trimming took 5 bases from V and 0 from J, leaving 10 bases between them. This CDR3 has 15 amino acids. CDR3 in amino acids: CATSVSDSSYNEQFF. CDR3 nucleotides: TGTGCCACCAGTGTGAGTGACAGCTCCTACAATGAGCAGTTCTTC.

The chain combines TRBV19 with TRBJ2-7; 9 nucleotides agree with TRBD1. The ends lost 4 bases at V and 5 bases at J; junction bases unmatched: 9. Germline V gene lookup returns CDR1 LNHDA and CDR2 SQIVND (reference sequence). The CDR3 contains 15 residues. CDR3: CASSSRDRARNEQYF. CDR3 bases: TGTGCCAGTAGTAGCCGGGACAGGGCGAGGAACGAGCAGTACTTC.

The chain is built from TRBV10-1 and TRBJ2-3; tentatively, D is TRBD2 (5 bases). Germline values: CDR1 WNHNN, CDR2 SYGVQD (reference sequence). The CDR3 totals 13 residues. With 4 bases removed from V and 3 bases from J, the gap between germline ends came to 8 bases. CDR3 DNA: TGCGCCAGCAGTGGGGGAGCGACAGATACGCAGTATTTT. It codes for CASSGGATDTQYF.

This clone was recorded only once. The rearrangement joins TRBV5-4 to TRBJ1-1; no definite D call. Germline assignment: CDR1 SGHNT and CDR2 YYREEE (reference sequence). V was clipped by 4 bases and J by 0 bases, with 7 bases between them. This CDR3 has 13 residues. The CDR3 coding sequence is TGTGCCAGCAGCAGAATAGTGAACACTGAAGCTTTCTTT. This encodes CASSRIVNTEAFF.

V and J are TRBV4-2 and TRBJ1-1, with TRBD1 identical over 9 bases. Germline trimming cut 2 bases from V and 7 bases from J; bases unmatched to any gene: 8. Germline V gene data show CDR1 as LGHNA and CDR2 as YNFKEQ. This CDR3 spans 15 amino acids. CDR3 in DNA: TGTGCCAGCAGCCAAAGTCCCGGACAGGGGATTGAAGCTTTCTTT. This gives the protein CASSQSPGQGIEAFF.

The gene calls are TRBV11-2 and TRBJ2-1, with TRBD2 as a possible D gene (7 bases). Trimming removed 8 bases from V and 4 bases from J, with 21 bases in between. The CDR3 has 16 residues. Germline CDR1 reads SGHAT; CDR2 reads FQNNGV. CDR3 residues: CASRGGGTRLYNEQFF. The CDR3, as DNA: TGTGCCAGCCGAGGGGGAGGGACACGCCTATACAATGAGCAGTTCTTC.

The V gene is TRBV4-1, the J gene TRBJ1-4; TRBD1 aligns across 8 bases. Germline V gene sequence: CDR1 MGHRA, CDR2 YSYEKL. The CDR3 contains 16 residues. V lost 0 bases, J lost 8 bases, and 8 bases stayed unmatched. This CDR3 is CASSQEAGGIKEKLFF. In DNA, the CDR3 is TGCGCCAGCAGCCAAGAAGCAGGGGGCATAAAAGAAAAACTGTTTTTT.

This clone was detected a few times. The genes are TRBV5-1 and TRBJ1-3, with a possible D match to TRBD1 (5 bases). V was shortened by 0 bases and J by 2 bases, with 12 bases between the two germline ends. The CDR3 runs to 16 residues. Looked up from germline, CDR1 is SGHRS and CDR2 is YFSETQ. CDR3 DNA sequence: TGCGCCAGCAGCTTGGCGGGGGTTCGGACTGGAAACACCATATATTTT. This gives the protein CASSLAGVRTGNTIYF.

The chain employs TRBV5-1 and TRBJ2-1; 10 bases agree with TRBD2. V gave up 0 bases and J gave up 9 bases; unmatched junction bases: 9. Germline assignment: CDR1 SGHRS and CDR2 YFSETQ. CDR3 length: 16 residues. CDR3 nucleotides: TGCGCCAGCAGCTTGGGTTCTAGCGGGAGCGGAGGTGAGCAGTTCTTC. It yields the protein CASSLGSSGSGGEQFF.

This clone appeared once. The chain couples TRBV7-3 to TRBJ1-2; D gene uncertain. The CDR3 consists of 13 residues. V gave up 5 bases and J gave up 2 bases, with 9 bases separating them. The germline V gene encodes CDR1 SGHTA and CDR2 FQGTGA. The CDR3 here is CASSIDWNYGYTF. CDR3 nucleotides: TGTGCCAGCAGCATCGACTGGAACTATGGCTACACCTTC.

CDR3 residues: CATKRRENRGPHEQFF. The CDR3 DNA reads as TGTGCCACCAAACGCCGGGAAAACAGGGGCCCCCATGAGCAGTTCTTC. The chain combines TRBV28 with TRBJ2-1; 7 nucleotides align to TRBD1. Germline-derived CDR1 and CDR2 are MDHEN and SYDVKM. CDR3 size: 16 residues. V lost 10 bases, J lost 8 bases, and 20 bases stayed unmatched.

This rearrangement joins TRBV24-1 to TRBJ1-3, with unresolved D. This CDR3 spans 14 amino acids. Germline CDR1 is KGHDR and CDR2 is SFDVKD. V lost 2 bases, J lost 0 bases, and 4 bases lay in between. CDR3: CATSDSLSGNTIYF. Written as DNA, the CDR3 is TGTGCCACCAGTGATTCCCTCTCTGGAAACACCATATATTTT.

The chain carries TRBV6-6 and TRBJ1-1, with D uncertain. Germline V gene lookup returns CDR1 MNHNY and CDR2 SVGAGI (reference sequence). Deletions cut 0 bases from V and 8 bases from J, with 13 bases between. The CDR3 is 14 amino acids. Here the CDR3 reads CASSYSSIVGEAFF. For the CDR3, the DNA is TGTGCCAGCAGTTACTCGAGTATCGTCGGGGAAGCTTTCTTT.

The chain links TRBV2 to TRBJ1-2; the D gene is possibly TRBD1 (5 bases). The ends were cut back, 2 bases at V and 8 bases at J, with 9 bases in the middle. The CDR3 runs to 12 residues. CDR1 SNHLY and CDR2 FYNNEI come from the germline V gene. The DNA of the CDR3 is TGTGCCAGCAGTGAATACGGGGGAGGCTACACCTTC. Its translation: CASSEYGGGYTF.

This clone was detected once. The chain has TRBV4-2 and TRBJ1-1, with D possibly matching TRBD1 (5 bases). The CDR3 contains 14 residues. The V end was cut by 0 bases, the J end by 5 bases, with 10 bases between. Germline loops: CDR1 LGHNA, CDR2 YNFKEQ. CDR3 nucleotides: TGTGCCAGCAGCCAAGATCGGGGGAGGACTGAAGCTTTCTTT. This encodes CASSQDRGRTEAFF.

The chain recombines TRBV6-5 with TRBJ2-7; TRBD1 matches 10 bases. V was pared by 6 bases and J by 3 bases, with 5 bases of the junction left unmatched. Germline CDR1 MNHEY, CDR2 SVGAGI. The CDR3 runs to 14 residues. CDR3 nucleotides: TGTGCCAGCAGCAGACAGGGGGCTAACTACGAGCAGTACTTC. Translated: CASSRQGANYEQYF.

This clone was seen only a few times. This chain connects TRBV10-3 to TRBJ1-1; no clear D. Trimming shortened V by 8 bases and J by 1 base, and 17 bases separated the two germline ends. The CDR3 is made up of 15 amino acids. Germline loops: CDR1 ENHRY, CDR2 SYGVKD. This CDR3 is CAISGRGGSNTEAFF. CDR3 DNA: TGTGCCATCTCGGGTCGGGGAGGGTCGAACACTGAAGCTTTCTTT.

The chain has TRBV29-1 and TRBJ1-1; D not resolved. The germline V gene encodes CDR1 SQVTM and CDR2 ANQGSEA. The CDR3 is 13 amino acids. V shed 5 bases and J shed 0 bases, with 10 bases lying between them. Here the CDR3 DNA reads TGCAGCGTTCAAAACAGTTTGAACACTGAAGCTTTCTTT. Encoded protein: CSVQNSLNTEAFF. Full variable domain (missing parts from reference TRBV29-1 and TRBJ1-1): SAVISQKPSRDICQRGTSLTIQCQVDSQVTMMFWYRQQPGQSLTLIATANQGSEATYESGFVIDKFPISRPNLTFSTLTVSNMSPEDSSIYLCSVQNSLNTEAFFGQGTRLTVV.

J is TRBJ2-2 and V is TRBV7-9; 8 nucleotides line up with TRBD1. The CDR3 is 15 amino acids. Germline loops: CDR1 SEHNR, CDR2 FQNEAQ (reference sequence). Trimming took 3 bases from V and 5 from J; bases not matched to a gene: 5. Here the CDR3 DNA reads TGTGCCAGCAGCTTTCAGGGGGCGCGAACCGGGGAGCTGTTTTTT. This sequence encodes CASSFQGARTGELFF.

V gene TRBV14 combines with J gene TRBJ2-7; D is perhaps TRBD2 (6 bases). The V end lost 4 bases, the J end lost 0 bases, and 19 bases lay between the germline ends. Germline V gene sequence: CDR1 SGHDN, CDR2 FVKESK. The CDR3 is made up of 17 amino acids. CDR3 loop: CASSPGWGGVTSYEQYF. CDR3 bases: TGTGCCAGCAGCCCGGGGTGGGGCGGGGTAACCTCCTACGAGCAGTACTTC.

In this sample, this clone turned up once. The CDR3 sequence: CASMMGGRHGELFF. The CDR3 DNA reads TGTGCCAGCATGATGGGGGGGCGGCACGGGGAGCTGTTTTTT. V and J are TRBV6-5 and TRBJ2-2, with D perhaps matching TRBD2 (7 bases). Trimming left V 7 bases short and J 7 bases short, with 16 bases between. Looked up from germline, CDR1 is MNHEY and CDR2 is SVGAGI. This CDR3 comprises 14 residues.

The CDR3 sequence is CSVDPFLAGTSGSSEQFF. Here the CDR3 DNA reads TGCAGCGTTGATCCATTCTTGGCCGGGACTAGCGGGAGTAGTGAGCAGTTCTTC. The chain joins TRBV29-1 to TRBJ2-1, with 14 bases matching TRBD2. Unmatched junction bases numbered 16, after V lost 3 bases and J lost 9 bases. Germline values: CDR1 SQVTM, CDR2 ANQGSEA. The CDR3 extends over 18 amino acids.

The chain links TRBV6-5 to TRBJ2-1; 7 nucleotides align to TRBD2. CDR3 length: 15 amino acids. CDR1 and CDR2 (germline): MNHEY, SVGAGI. Trimming removed 2 bases from V and 9 bases from J; junction bases left unmatched: 10. This CDR3 reads CASSYSGTPSGEQFF. Written as DNA, the CDR3 is TGTGCCAGCAGTTACAGCGGGACTCCCTCGGGTGAGCAGTTCTTC.

The V gene is TRBV28, the J gene TRBJ1-2; 7 positions match TRBD1. Germline CDR1 reads MDHEN; CDR2 reads SYDVKM. The ends lost 8 bases at V and 4 bases at J; junction bases unmatched: 7. The length of the CDR3 is 13 residues. The CDR3 nucleotides are TGTGCCAGCGGGTGGACAGGCGGCTATGGCTACACCTTC. It encodes CASGWTGGYGYTF.

The V call is TRBV3-1 (or the pseudogene TRBV3-2), the J call TRBJ2-1; 11 positions agree with TRBD2. The CDR3 is 16 amino acids. Germline CDR1 is LGHDT and CDR2 is YNNKEL (reference sequence). The junction had 8 bases not matched to a gene; V was cut back by 2 bases and J by 8 bases. The CDR3 region is CASSQKTSGSSDEQFF. The CDR3 nucleotides are TGTGCCAGCAGCCAAAAAACTAGCGGGAGTTCGGATGAGCAGTTCTTC.

The chain joins TRBV6-5 to TRBJ2-1; D ambiguous. Germline CDR1 MNHEY, CDR2 SVGAGI. This CDR3 is 14 amino acids long. V shed 2 bases and J shed 5 bases, with 10 bases lying between them. CDR3 loop: CASSYDWSDNEQFF. CDR3 bases: TGTGCCAGCAGTTACGACTGGTCGGACAATGAGCAGTTCTTC.

CDR3 sequence: CASSLGLGEGNTGELFF. CDR3 DNA sequence: TGCGCCAGCAGCTTGGGACTCGGGGAGGGAAACACCGGGGAGCTGTTTTTT. The chain combines TRBV5-1 with TRBJ2-2; 7 bases match TRBD2. From germline, CDR1 is SGHRS and CDR2 YFSETQ. V was pared by 0 bases and J by 2 bases, with 7 bases of the junction left unmatched. The CDR3 loop spans 17 amino acids. The full variable domain, with the rest looked up from reference TRBV5-1 and TRBJ2-2, is KAGVTQTPRYLIKTRGQQVTLSCSPISGHRSVSWYQQTPGQGLQFLFEYFSETQRNKGNFPGRFSGRQFSNSRSEMNVSTLELGDSALYLCASSLGLGEGNTGELFFGEGSRLTVL.

The genes are TRBV15 and TRBJ1-2, with no clear D. Trimming left V 5 bases short and J 9 bases short, with 16 bases between. CDR1 and CDR2 (germline): LNHNV, YYDKDF (reference sequence). The CDR3 extends over 13 amino acids. CDR3 protein: CATSLDGQRSYTF. CDR3 in DNA: TGTGCCACCAGCTTGGATGGGCAACGAAGCTACACCTTC.

This clone was found once. The J gene is TRBJ1-5, the V gene TRBV6-5; TRBD1 matches at 9 bases. With V trimmed by 4 bases and J by 6 bases, 7 bases remained unmatched. This CDR3 has 15 residues. The germline gives CDR1 MNHEY, CDR2 SVGAGI. CDR3 coding DNA: TGTGCCAGCAGTTCCGGGACAGGGTATGGTCAGCCCCAGCATTTT. This translates into CASSSGTGYGQPQHF.